Shown below are 30 T cell receptor beta chains from a single sample sequenced in a study of cytomegalovirus exposure and HLA in healthy donors. Use of 60 Vbeta and 13 Jbeta primers characterized the PCR. Measured with immunoSEQ multiplex PCR; TCRdb has only the in-frame clones, and not every one. Altogether hundreds of thousands of clones are present, roughly 82% being singletons, with the ten largest covering around 6%. What was sequenced was PBMCs. The receptors stem from a man aged 35 to 55 in good health and CMV-seropositive.

V and J are TRBV14 and TRBJ2-7; a weak D match, TRBD2 (6 bases). Trimming removed 0 bases at V and 4 bases at J, with 16 bases between. Germline CDR1 reads SGHDN; CDR2 reads FVKESK. The CDR3 covers 16 residues. The CDR3 is CASSQDKRLGPYEQYV. The CDR3 nucleotides read TGTGCCAGCAGCCAAGATAAGAGACTAGGGCCGTACGAGCAGTACGTC.

This clone was seen a single time. The chain employs TRBV11-3 and TRBJ1-2; weak D call: TRBD1 (5 bases). The CDR3 spans 15 residues. Germline V CDR1 and CDR2: SGHNT, YENEEA. Trimming pared 5 bases from V and 4 bases from J, leaving 17 bases between. CDR3 coding DNA: TGTGCCAGCAGCACTACCTGGGGGGAAGGCTATGGCTACACCTTC. Amino acid sequence: CASSTTWGEGYGYTF.

This clone was picked up one time. The same CDR3 arises from other DNA sequences in this sample as well. The genes are TRBV5-1 and TRBJ1-1; 7 nucleotides agree with TRBD1. This CDR3 comprises 14 residues. The V gene's germline CDR1 is SGHRS and CDR2 YFSETQ. The V gene end was trimmed by 4 bases and the J gene end by 2 bases; junction bases not matched to a gene: 5. This CDR3 reads CASSLQGPNTEAFF. DNA for the CDR3: TGCGCCAGCAGCCTACAGGGGCCCAACACTGAAGCTTTCTTT.

The chain employs TRBV9 and TRBJ2-5; perhaps TRBD2 as D (6 bases). The CDR3 loop spans 18 amino acids. V lost 5 bases and J 1 base, leaving 24 bases between the germline ends. Germline V lookup: CDR1 SGDLS, CDR2 YYNGEE. For the CDR3, the DNA is TGTGCCAGCAGTCTCCGGGACTCCCTTCTAACCTTCCAAGAGACCCAGTACTTC. The encoded protein is CASSLRDSLLTFQETQYF.

This chain connects TRBV19 to TRBJ1-2, with D possibly being TRBD1 (6 bases). V was clipped by 7 bases and J by 4 bases, with 16 bases between them. The CDR3 has 14 amino acids. Per germline, CDR1 LNHDA and CDR2 SQIVND (reference sequence). Written as DNA, the CDR3 is TGTGCCAGTATGGGAACAGGGATTCTCTATGGCTACACCTTC. As protein: CASMGTGILYGYTF.

The genes are TRBV18 and TRBJ1-1, with D tentatively TRBD1 (5 bases). The V and J ends lost 3 bases and 1 base respectively, with 12 bases between them. Germline V gene data show CDR1 as KGHSH and CDR2 as LQKENI. This CDR3 is built from 15 residues. The CDR3 sequence: CASSPPGLRNTEAFF. For the CDR3, the DNA is TGTGCCAGCTCACCCCCGGGACTCCGGAACACTGAAGCTTTCTTT.

This clone was seen once. This sequence joins TRBV5-6 and TRBJ1-2; tentatively, D is TRBD1 (5 bases). CDR1 is SGHDT and CDR2 is YYEEEE in the germline V gene. V was clipped by 7 bases and J by 6 bases, with 19 bases between them. The CDR3 consists of 14 residues. The CDR3 DNA follows: TGTGCCAGCCTAAATCCGGGGAGGGGAAATGGCTACACCTTC. It translates to CASLNPGRGNGYTF.

This rearrangement joins TRBV6-5 to TRBJ1-1; 9 bases are shared with TRBD1. The CDR3 runs to 16 residues. Germline-derived CDR1 and CDR2 are MNHEY and SVGAGI. V trimming: 2 bases; J trimming: 6 bases; junction bases outside the gene matches: 10. CDR3 coding DNA: TGTGCCAGCAGTTACAGGGACAGGGCGAGTGTGGCTGAAGCTTTCTTT. Translating it yields CASSYRDRASVAEAFF.

The chain combines TRBV6-1 with TRBJ1-1, with 7 bases identical to TRBD1. The germline V gene has CDR1 MNHNS and CDR2 SASEGT. There are 14 residues in the CDR3. The trim removed 7 bases at V and 4 bases at J, leaving 9 bases unmatched. The CDR3 nucleotides read TGTGCCAGCAAGGAGGGGGCAAGAGGCACTGAAGCTTTCTTT. This translates into CASKEGARGTEAFF.

The CDR3 protein is CASRDGTSSIETQYF. The CDR3 DNA sequence: TGTGCCAGCAGGGATGGGACTAGCAGTATAGAGACCCAGTACTTC. The J gene is TRBJ2-5, the V gene TRBV7-6; the match to TRBD2 covers 9 bases. J gave up 4 bases and V 6 bases, and 9 bases lay outside the gene matches. Germline V CDR1 and CDR2: SGHVS, FNYEAQ. CDR3 length: 15 residues.

This chain links TRBV7-6 with TRBJ2-7; D perhaps matches TRBD2 (6 bases). The CDR3 consists of 12 residues. Germline V lookup: CDR1 SGHVS, CDR2 FNYEAQ. With 2 bases removed from V and 7 bases from J, the gap between germline ends came to 9 bases. In nucleotides, the CDR3 is TGTGCCAGCAGCTTACTAGCGAGGGAGCAGTACTTC. Amino acids: CASSLLAREQYF.

The rearrangement uses TRBV27 and TRBJ2-7, with 9 bases matching TRBD2. CDR1 and CDR2 (germline): MNHEY, SMNVEV (reference sequence). This CDR3 comprises 15 residues. Trimming cost V 6 bases and J 2 bases; bases outside gene matches: 8. The CDR3 bases are TGTGCCAGCAGAAACCTAGCGGGATCGACCTACGAGCAGTACTTC. This gives the protein CASRNLAGSTYEQYF.

This rearrangement joins TRBV7-9 to TRBJ1-1; no definite D call. Germline V gene sequence: CDR1 SEHNR, CDR2 FQNEAQ (reference sequence). CDR3 size: 13 residues. The V and J ends lost 4 bases and 6 bases respectively, with 12 bases between them. CDR3 nucleotide sequence: TGTGCCAGCAGCTCGTCAATAACAGCTGAAGCTTTCTTT. This gives the protein CASSSSITAEAFF.

V gene TRBV7-9 combines with J gene TRBJ1-2; TRBD1 agrees at 10 bases. The germline V gene encodes CDR1 SEHNR and CDR2 FQNEAQ (reference sequence). V gave up 5 bases and J gave up 6 bases; unmatched junction bases: 3. This CDR3 is 13 amino acids long. The CDR3 loop is CASSGGTGDGYTF. For the CDR3, the DNA is TGTGCCAGCAGCGGAGGGACAGGGGATGGCTACACCTTC.

The gene calls are TRBV15 and TRBJ2-2, with D unclear. Trimming removed 0 bases from V and 8 bases from J, with 4 bases in between. This CDR3 comprises 12 residues. From germline, CDR1 is LNHNV and CDR2 YYDKDF (reference sequence). CDR3 DNA: TGTGCCACCAGCAGAGATTATGGGGAGCTGTTTTTT. Its translation: CATSRDYGELFF.

This clone was seen only a few times. The chain is built from TRBV5-6 and TRBJ1-4, with D unclear. CDR3 length: 15 amino acids. V was trimmed by 4 bases and J by 8 bases, leaving 18 bases between them. Germline V lookup: CDR1 SGHDT, CDR2 YYEEEE. CDR3 amino acids: CASSRTRLSVEKLFF. In DNA form, the CDR3 reads TGTGCCAGCAGCCGTACTAGGCTCTCGGTAGAAAAACTGTTTTTT.

A single count supports this clone. The CDR3: CASRDRVNEQFF. The CDR3 DNA follows: TGTGCCAGCAGGGACAGGGTAAATGAGCAGTTCTTC. V usage is TRBV6-5 and J usage is TRBJ2-1, with TRBD1 matching 8 bases. Germline trimming cut 6 bases from V and 7 bases from J; bases unmatched to any gene: 2. The CDR3 covers 12 residues. Per germline, CDR1 MNHEY and CDR2 SVGAGI.

This chain uses TRBV19 with TRBJ2-2; 8 nucleotides agree with TRBD1. Losses at the gene ends were 5 bases for V and 4 bases for J; bases not matched to a gene: 3. Per the germline V gene, CDR1 is LNHDA and CDR2 is SQIVND (reference sequence). The CDR3 loop spans 14 amino acids. Here the CDR3 DNA reads TGTGCCAGTAGTGAACAGGGGGTCACCGGGGAGCTGTTTTTT. Translating it yields CASSEQGVTGELFF.

The chain combines TRBV27 with TRBJ1-4; TRBD1 matches at 7 bases. The ends lost 5 bases at V and 8 bases at J; junction bases unmatched: 5. Germline values: CDR1 MNHEY, CDR2 SMNVEV (reference sequence). The CDR3 runs 13 residues. The CDR3 bases are TGTGCCAGCAGTCTCCGGGACAGCGAAAAACTGTTTTTT. Translating it yields CASSLRDSEKLFF.

The genes are TRBV6-4 and TRBJ2-7; a possible D gene is TRBD2 (6 bases). The length of the CDR3 is 15 residues. CDR1 MRHNA and CDR2 SNTAGT come from the germline V gene. V lost 0 bases and J lost 5, with 14 bases in between. For the CDR3, the DNA is TGTGCCAGCAGTGACTCGACTAGGGGTAGGAACGAGCAGTACTTC. This sequence encodes CASSDSTRGRNEQYF.

The CDR3: CASSESGGQSTQYF. The CDR3 DNA reads as TGCGCCAGCAGTGAGTCGGGAGGGCAATCTACGCAGTATTTT. The chain employs TRBV10-1 and TRBJ2-3; 7 nucleotides agree with TRBD2. Looked up from germline, CDR1 is WNHNN and CDR2 is SYGVQD (reference sequence). The CDR3 runs 14 residues. After removal of 0 bases from V and 8 bases from J, the junction contained 5 bases not matched to a gene.

The chain couples TRBV10-1 to TRBJ2-6; 9 bases align to TRBD1. J lost 3 bases, V lost 7 bases, and 10 bases had no gene match. Germline values: CDR1 WNHNN, CDR2 SYGVQD (reference sequence). This CDR3 region has 17 residues. The CDR3 loop is CASTDETGGNGANVLTF. The CDR3 coding sequence is TGCGCCAGCACTGACGAGACAGGGGGGAATGGGGCCAACGTCCTGACTTTC.

The CDR3 nucleotides read TGCGCCAGCAGTGAGTCGGTTTCGGGGGAGACTGAAGCTTTCTTT. Translating gives CASSESVSGETEAFF. This chain links TRBV10-2 with TRBJ1-1; weak D call: TRBD1 (5 bases). The CDR3 runs to 15 residues. Germline lookup yields CDR1 WSHSY and CDR2 SAAADI. The ends were cut back, 0 bases at V and 5 bases at J, with 13 bases in the middle.

The chain uses TRBV7-3 and TRBJ2-3, with 7 bases aligning to TRBD2. Germline V CDR1 and CDR2: SGHTA, FQGTGA. The V gene end was trimmed by 3 bases and the J gene end by 8 bases; junction bases not matched to a gene: 8. This CDR3 comprises 14 residues. CDR3: CASSFSGEGGTQYF. CDR3 coding DNA: TGTGCCAGCAGCTTCAGCGGGGAGGGAGGTACGCAGTATTTT.

CDR3 coding DNA: TGTGCCAGCAGCTTAGAGCCCGGCGGGAGGATCTACAATGAGCAGTTCTTC. Amino acid sequence: CASSLEPGGRIYNEQFF. The chain couples TRBV7-7 to TRBJ2-1, with 8 bases matching TRBD2. There are 17 residues in the CDR3. Trimming took 1 base from V and 3 from J; bases not matched to a gene: 8. Germline CDR1 reads SSHAT; CDR2 reads FNYEAQ (reference sequence). The variable domain in full, completed from reference TRBV7-7 and TRBJ2-1, reads GAGVSQSPRYKVTKRGQDVTLRCDPISSHATLYWYQQALGQGPEFLTYFNYEAQPDKSGLPSDRFSAERPEGSISTLTIQRTEQRDSAMYRCASSLEPGGRIYNEQFFGPGTRLTVL.

In regard to this clone: A junction end diverges from the germline sequence, so it may reflect a read error. The V gene is TRBV7-9, the J gene TRBJ1-2; D unresolved. Germline V gene lookup returns CDR1 SEHNR and CDR2 FQNEAQ (reference sequence). CDR3 length equals 12 residues. The CDR3 DNA sequence: TGTTCCAGCATGGAAGGCGGCTATGGCTACACCTTC. Protein: CSSMEGGYGYTF.

This clone was detected only once. V gene TRBV9 combines with J gene TRBJ2-7; tentatively, D is TRBD1 (6 bases). CDR3 length: 14 amino acids. Germline assignment: CDR1 SGDLS and CDR2 YYNGEE. Trimming removed 3 bases from V and 6 bases from J, with 16 bases in between. The CDR3 DNA reads as TGTGCCAGCAGCGCCAGCACTTTACAGGGCGAGCAGTACTTC. Translated: CASSASTLQGEQYF.

The J gene is TRBJ1-1, the V gene TRBV11-2; TRBD1 might be the D (6 bases). Trimming removed 5 bases from V and 5 bases from J, with 15 bases in between. Germline CDR1 and CDR2: SGHAT and FQNNGV. The CDR3 has 14 amino acids. The CDR3 here is CASSPPNRETEAFF. CDR3 bases: TGTGCCAGCAGCCCCCCGAACAGGGAGACTGAAGCTTTCTTT.

This clone showed up just a few times. This chain joins TRBV27 and TRBJ1-3, with 7 bases identical to TRBD1. This CDR3 is built from 14 residues. V lost 6 bases and J lost 4; bases outside the gene matches: 6. The germline V gene encodes CDR1 MNHEY and CDR2 SMNVEV (reference sequence). The CDR3 DNA sequence: TGTGCCAGCAGCCTGACAGGGTTAGGAAACACCATATATTTT. The encoded protein is CASSLTGLGNTIYF.

This clone has just one count. The chain combines TRBV9 with TRBJ2-2; 14 nucleotides agree with TRBD2. Trimming removed 3 bases from V and 5 bases from J; junction bases left unmatched: 3. Per the germline V gene, CDR1 is SGDLS and CDR2 is YYNGEE. The CDR3 length is 16 residues. CDR3 nucleotide sequence: TGTGCCAGCAGCGAAAGACTAGCGGGAGGGACCGGGGAGCTGTTTTTT. Translated, it gives CASSERLAGGTGELFF. Supplemented by reference TRBV9 and TRBJ2-2, the full variable domain reads DSGVTQTPKHLITATGQRVTLRCSPRSGDLSVYWYQQSLDQGLQFLIQYYNGEERAKGNILERFSAQQFPDLHSELNLSSLELGDSALYFCASSERLAGGTGELFFGEGSRLTVL.